This TCR beta chain was recovered during a study of blood T cell repertoires in COVID-19. On the study more broadly: COVID-19 samples from acute and convalescent phases originated in the United States, Italy and Spain.

The germline V gene encodes CDR1 SGHDT and CDR2 YYEEEE. The germline V and J ends were trimmed by 4 bases and 7 bases, with 20 bases remaining between them. The CDR3 extends over 15 amino acids. Original handling: For nucleated cells, counts were estimated from reference gene primer amplification. Only in-frame clones appear in the TCRdb table, and some are missing; sequencing was by immunoSEQ multiplex PCR. V, J and clone size are taken as reported in that table, and D and trimming were inferred from the DNA itself. The data show over 100,000 clones, roughly 90% seen once. Patients at the Seattle site were enrolled during active infection and followed longitudinally.

The sequenced sample consisted of peripheral blood. This chain links TRBV5-6 with TRBJ1-2, with D maybe TRBD1 (6 bases). The receptor's source is a man between 60 and 70 years old with COVID-19, enrolled during active disease. This CDR3 reads CASSPRGGQFGGYTF. CDR3 nucleotides: TGTGCCAGCAGCCCGCGGGGGGGGCAGTTTGGTGGCTACACCTTC.